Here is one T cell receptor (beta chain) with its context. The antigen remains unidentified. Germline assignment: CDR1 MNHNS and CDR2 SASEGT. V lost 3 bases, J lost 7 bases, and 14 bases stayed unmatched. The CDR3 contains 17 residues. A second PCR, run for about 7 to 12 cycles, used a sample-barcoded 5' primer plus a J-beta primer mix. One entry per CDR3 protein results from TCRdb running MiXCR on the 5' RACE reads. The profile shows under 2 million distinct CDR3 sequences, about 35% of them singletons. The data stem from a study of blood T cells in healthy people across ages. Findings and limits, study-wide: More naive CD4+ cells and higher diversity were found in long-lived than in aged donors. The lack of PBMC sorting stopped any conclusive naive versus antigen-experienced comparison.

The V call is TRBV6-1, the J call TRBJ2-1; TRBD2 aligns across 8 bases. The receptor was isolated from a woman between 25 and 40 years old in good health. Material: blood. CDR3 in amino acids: CASSDPGGREGRNEQFF. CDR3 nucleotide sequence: TGTGCCAGCAGTGACCCGGGGGGACGGGAGGGCCGAAATGAGCAGTTCTTC.